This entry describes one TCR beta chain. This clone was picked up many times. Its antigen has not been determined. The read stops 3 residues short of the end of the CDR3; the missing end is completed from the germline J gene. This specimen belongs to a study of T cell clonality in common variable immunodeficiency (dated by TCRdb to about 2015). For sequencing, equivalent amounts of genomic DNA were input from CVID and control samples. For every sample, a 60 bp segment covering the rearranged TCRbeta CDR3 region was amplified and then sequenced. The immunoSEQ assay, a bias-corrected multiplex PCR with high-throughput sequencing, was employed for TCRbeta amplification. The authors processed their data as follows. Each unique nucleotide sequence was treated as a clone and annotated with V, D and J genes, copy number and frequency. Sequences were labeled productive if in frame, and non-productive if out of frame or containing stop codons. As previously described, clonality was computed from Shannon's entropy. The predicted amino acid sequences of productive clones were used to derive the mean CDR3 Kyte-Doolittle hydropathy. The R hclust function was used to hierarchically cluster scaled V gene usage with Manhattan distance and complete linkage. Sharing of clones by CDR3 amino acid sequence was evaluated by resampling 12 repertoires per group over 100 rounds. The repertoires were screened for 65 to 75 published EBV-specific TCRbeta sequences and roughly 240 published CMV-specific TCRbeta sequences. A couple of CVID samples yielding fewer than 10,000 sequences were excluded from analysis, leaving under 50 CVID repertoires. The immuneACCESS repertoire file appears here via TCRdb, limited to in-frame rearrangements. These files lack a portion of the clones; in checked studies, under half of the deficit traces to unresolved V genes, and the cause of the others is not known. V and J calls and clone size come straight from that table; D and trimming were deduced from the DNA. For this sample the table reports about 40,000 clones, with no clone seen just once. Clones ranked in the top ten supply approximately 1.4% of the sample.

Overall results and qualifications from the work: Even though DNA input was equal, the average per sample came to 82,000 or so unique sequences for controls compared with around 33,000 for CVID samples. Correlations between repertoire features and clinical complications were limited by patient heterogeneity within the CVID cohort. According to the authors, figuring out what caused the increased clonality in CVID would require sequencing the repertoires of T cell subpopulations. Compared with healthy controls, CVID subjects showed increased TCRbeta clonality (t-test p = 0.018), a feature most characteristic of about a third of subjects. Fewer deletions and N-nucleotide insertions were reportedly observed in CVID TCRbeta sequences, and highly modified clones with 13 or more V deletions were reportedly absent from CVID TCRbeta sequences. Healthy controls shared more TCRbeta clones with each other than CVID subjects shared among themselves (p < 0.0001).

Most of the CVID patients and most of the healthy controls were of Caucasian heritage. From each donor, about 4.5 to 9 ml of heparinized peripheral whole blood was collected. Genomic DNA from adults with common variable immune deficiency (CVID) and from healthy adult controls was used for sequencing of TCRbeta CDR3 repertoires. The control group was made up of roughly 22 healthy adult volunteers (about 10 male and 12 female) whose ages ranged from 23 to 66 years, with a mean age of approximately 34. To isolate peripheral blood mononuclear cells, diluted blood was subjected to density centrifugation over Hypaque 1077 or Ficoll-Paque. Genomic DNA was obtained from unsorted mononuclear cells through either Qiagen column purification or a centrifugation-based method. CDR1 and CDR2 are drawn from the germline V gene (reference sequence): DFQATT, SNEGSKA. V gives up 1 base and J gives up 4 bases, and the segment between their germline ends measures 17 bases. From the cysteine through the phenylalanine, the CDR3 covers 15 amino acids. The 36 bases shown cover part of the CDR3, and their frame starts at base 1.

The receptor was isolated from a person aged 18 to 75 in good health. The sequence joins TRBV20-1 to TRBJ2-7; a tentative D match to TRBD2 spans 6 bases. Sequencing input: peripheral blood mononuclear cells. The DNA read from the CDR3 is TGCAGTGCTAGAGTTGGTAGCGGAGGCACTTACGAG. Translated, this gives CSARVGSGGTYE. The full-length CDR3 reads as CSARVGSGGTYEQYF.